This entry lists 18 T cell receptor beta chains sequenced from one sample in a study of neurological immune-mediated disorders. Each CDR3 protein is one row after TCRdb ran MiXCR on the 5' RACE reads. The table lists about 42,000 distinct CDR3 sequences, about a fifth of them singletons. The time point denotes: technical triplicate 3. Material: PBMCs. These receptors were taken from a man between 60 and 75 years old with HTLV-1-associated myelopathy (HAM/TSP).

This clonotype was counted ten times or more. DNA of the CDR3: TGTGCCATCAGGCGGGGGACTGGGAACACCGGGGAGCTGTTTTTT. This codes for CAIRRGTGNTGELFF. This rearrangement joins TRBV10-3 to TRBJ2-2; 7 nucleotides agree with TRBD2. This CDR3 region has 15 residues. Losses at the gene ends were 6 bases for V and 1 base for J; bases not matched to a gene: 5. The germline V gene encodes CDR1 ENHRY and CDR2 SYGVKD.

In this sample, this clonotype turned up many times. CDR3 region: CSARRDSEETQYF. The CDR3 DNA sequence: TGCAGTGCTAGGAGGGACTCGGAAGAGACCCAGTACTTC. The chain combines TRBV20-1 with TRBJ2-5; D perhaps matches TRBD2 (6 bases). V lost 3 bases to trimming and J lost 3 bases, with 11 bases between them. This CDR3 has 13 residues. Germline V lookup: CDR1 DFQATT, CDR2 SNEGSKA (reference sequence).

By sample share, this clonotype is medium-sized. The chain has TRBV12-3 or TRBV12-4 and TRBJ2-3, with TRBD2 as a possible D gene (5 bases). This CDR3 has 15 residues. V lost 7 bases and J lost 4, with 18 bases in between. CDR3 bases: TGTGCCAGCAATTCCGCGACTACCAGCTCAGATACGCAGTATTTT. Its translation is CASNSATTSSDTQYF.

This clonotype was picked up many times. V is TRBV6-1 and J is TRBJ1-5; no clear D gene. The V and J ends lost 1 base and 7 bases respectively, with 11 bases between them. This CDR3 region has 14 residues. Germline loops: CDR1 MNHNS, CDR2 SASEGT. The CDR3 reads CASSEEGIWQPQHF. CDR3 in DNA: TGTGCCAGCAGTGAAGAAGGTATCTGGCAGCCCCAGCATTTT.

At least ten counts were recorded for this clonotype. This rearrangement joins TRBV6-2 or TRBV6-3 to TRBJ2-1; 7 bases are a match to TRBD1. Losses at the gene ends were 2 bases for V and 1 base for J; bases not matched to a gene: 2. The CDR3 contains 15 residues. Per the germline V gene, CDR1 is MNHEY and CDR2 is SVGEGT. The CDR3: CASSYPRGSYNEQFF. Written as DNA, the CDR3 is TGTGCCAGCAGTTACCCCAGGGGGTCCTACAATGAGCAGTTCTTC.

This clonotype was seen repeatedly, ten times or more. This chain connects TRBV5-1 to TRBJ1-3, with D hard to call. Germline loops: CDR1 SGHRS, CDR2 YFSETQ. The CDR3 length is 14 residues. V was trimmed by 5 bases and J by 0 bases, leaving 9 bases between them. This CDR3 reads CASRYGSSGNTIYF. As DNA, the CDR3 is TGCGCCAGCAGGTATGGGAGCTCTGGAAACACCATATATTTT.

The chain joins TRBV3-1 to TRBJ2-7; TRBD2 is a possible D gene (5 bases). The CDR3 is made up of 13 amino acids. Germline V gene lookup returns CDR1 LGHDT and CDR2 YNNKEL (reference sequence). The V and J ends lost 4 bases and 6 bases respectively, with 13 bases between them. The CDR3 loop is CASSRVGESEQYF. DNA for the CDR3: TGTGCCAGCAGCCGGGTCGGGGAGTCCGAGCAGTACTTC.

J is TRBJ2-5 and V is TRBV9; 14 bases line up with TRBD2. The CDR3 sequence is 15 residues long. Germline CDR1 and CDR2: SGDLS and YYNGEE. Trimming removed 3 bases from V and 9 bases from J; junction bases left unmatched: 7. In DNA form, the CDR3 reads TGTGCCAGCAGCGCAGGACTAGCGGGAGGCGGTGCCCAGTACTTC. Amino acid sequence: CASSAGLAGGGAQYF.

This clonotype was observed a few times. An end of the junction does not agree with germline; a read error may underlie this. The chain joins TRBV12-3 or TRBV12-4 to TRBJ1-1, with D uncertain. The CDR3 spans 12 residues. This CDR3 reads CASSLGGTVAFF. The CDR3 region has the DNA TGTGCCAGCAGTTTAGGAGGCACTGTAGCTTTCTTT.

This clonotype was observed at least ten times. The chain has TRBV29-1 and TRBJ2-7; D is unresolved. The V end lost 1 base, the J end lost 5 bases, and 12 bases lay between the germline ends. The length of the CDR3 is 13 residues. Germline CDR1 and CDR2: SQVTM and ANQGSEA. The DNA of the CDR3 is TGCAGCGTTGAAGCTTCGGGCCCCCACGAGCAGTACTTC. It translates to CSVEASGPHEQYF.

This clonotype was counted between two and nine times. CDR3 nucleotide sequence: TGTGCCAGCAGCTTAAACCCGCGAAACACCATATATTTT. Encoded protein: CASSLNPRNTIYF. The rearrangement uses TRBV7-2 and TRBJ1-3; D call uncertain. This CDR3 comprises 13 residues. With 2 bases removed from V and 5 bases from J, the gap between germline ends came to 7 bases. In germline, CDR1 is SGHTA, CDR2 FQGNSA.

This clonotype occurred many times. The CDR3 loop reads CSVGVVAQGDYTF. The CDR3 DNA reads as TGCAGCGTGGGTGTTGTGGCCCAGGGGGACTACACCTTC. The gene calls are TRBV29-1 and TRBJ1-2; 7 bases agree with TRBD1. Germline V CDR1 and CDR2: SQVTM, ANQGSEA. The CDR3 covers 13 residues. The trim removed 6 bases at V and 10 bases at J, leaving 14 bases unmatched.

This clonotype was recorded many times. This chain uses TRBV7-2 with TRBJ2-5, with 7 nucleotides matching TRBD1. The CDR3 extends over 14 amino acids. Trimming took 1 base from V and 4 from J; bases not matched to a gene: 3. Looked up from germline, CDR1 is SGHTA and CDR2 is FQGNSA. The chain's CDR3 is CASSLVSGGETQYF. DNA for the CDR3: TGTGCCAGCAGCTTAGTCTCAGGGGGAGAGACCCAGTACTTC.

This clonotype was recorded at least ten times. V and J are TRBV29-1 and TRBJ2-5, with D maybe TRBD1 (5 bases). The CDR3 is 13 residues long. Between the trimmed V and J ends, which lost 7 bases and 5 bases, there was a span of 17 bases. Germline CDR1 SQVTM, CDR2 ANQGSEA. The CDR3 DNA sequence: TGCAGCGGACGGTCAGGGATCGTGGAGACCCAGTACTTC. This sequence encodes CSGRSGIVETQYF.

The rearrangement joins TRBV12-3 or TRBV12-4 to TRBJ1-1; 7 bases align to TRBD1. After removal of 8 bases from V and 6 bases from J, the junction contained 9 bases not matched to a gene. This CDR3 comprises 13 residues. For the CDR3, the DNA is TGTGCCAGCCGTCTCTCAGGGGGGGCTGAAGCTTTCTTT. Translation gives CASRLSGGAEAFF.

This clonotype was detected only once. This chain connects TRBV6-5 to TRBJ1-1, with 7 bases that match TRBD1. The junction had 10 bases not matched to a gene; V was cut back by 0 bases and J by 0 bases. The CDR3 sequence is 18 residues long. Germline CDR1 reads MNHEY; CDR2 reads SVGAGI. CDR3 in amino acids: CASSYSSAPGGVNTEAFF. The CDR3 nucleotides read TGTGCCAGCAGTTACTCGAGTGCCCCAGGGGGGGTGAACACTGAAGCTTTCTTT.

At least ten counts were recorded for this clonotype. The chain links TRBV29-1 to TRBJ2-2; the match to TRBD1 covers 7 bases. The CDR3 length is 14 residues. With 6 bases clipped from V and 1 base from J, the junction kept 5 bases outside the gene matches. Per the germline V gene, CDR1 is SQVTM and CDR2 is ANQGSEA. Written as DNA, the CDR3 is TGCAGCGTCCTCCGGACAGGGAACACCGGGGAGCTGTTTTTT. As protein: CSVLRTGNTGELFF.

This clonotype was seen many times. The J gene is TRBJ2-2, the V gene TRBV20-1; the match to TRBD1 covers 9 bases. Germline V gene data show CDR1 as DFQATT and CDR2 as SNEGSKA (reference sequence). With V trimmed by 6 bases and J by 6 bases, 17 bases remained unmatched. The CDR3 spans 17 residues. The CDR3: CSALQGAVRGRAGELFF. In nucleotides, the CDR3 is TGCAGTGCATTACAGGGGGCTGTGCGTGGGAGGGCCGGGGAGCTGTTTTTT.